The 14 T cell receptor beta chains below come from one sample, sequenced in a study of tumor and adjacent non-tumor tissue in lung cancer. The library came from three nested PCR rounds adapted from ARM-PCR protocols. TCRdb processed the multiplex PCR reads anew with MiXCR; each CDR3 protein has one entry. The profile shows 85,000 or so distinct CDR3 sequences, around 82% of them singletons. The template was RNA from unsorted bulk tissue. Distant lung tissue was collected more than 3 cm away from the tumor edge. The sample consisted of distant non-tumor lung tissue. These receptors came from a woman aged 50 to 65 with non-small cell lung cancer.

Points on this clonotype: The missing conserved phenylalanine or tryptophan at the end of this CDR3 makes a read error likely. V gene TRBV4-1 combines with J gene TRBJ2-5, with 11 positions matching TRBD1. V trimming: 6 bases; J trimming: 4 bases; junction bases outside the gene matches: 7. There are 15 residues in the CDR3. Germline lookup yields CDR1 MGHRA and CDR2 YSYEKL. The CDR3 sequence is CASRHPGQGVETQYL. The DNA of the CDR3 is TGCGCCAGCAGACACCCGGGACAGGGGGTAGAGACCCAGTACTTA.

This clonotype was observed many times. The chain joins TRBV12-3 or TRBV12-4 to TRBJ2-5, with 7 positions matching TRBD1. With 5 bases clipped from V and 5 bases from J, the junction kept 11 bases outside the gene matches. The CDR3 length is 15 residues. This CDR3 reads CASSESRGLGETQYF. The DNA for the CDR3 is TGTGCCAGCAGTGAATCAAGGGGGCTGGGGGAGACCCAGTACTTC.

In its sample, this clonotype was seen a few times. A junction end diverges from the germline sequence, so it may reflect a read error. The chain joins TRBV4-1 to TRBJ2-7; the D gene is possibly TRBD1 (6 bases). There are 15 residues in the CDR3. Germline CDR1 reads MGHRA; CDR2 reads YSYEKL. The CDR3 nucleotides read TGCGCCAGCAACCAAGGGGGACCGCTGGGCCACGAGCAATACTTC. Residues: CASNQGGPLGHEQYF.

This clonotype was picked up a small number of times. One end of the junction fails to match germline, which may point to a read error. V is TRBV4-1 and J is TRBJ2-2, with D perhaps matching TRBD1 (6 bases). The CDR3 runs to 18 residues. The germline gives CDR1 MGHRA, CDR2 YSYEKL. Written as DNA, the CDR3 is TGTGACAGCAGCCGCCAAGATCAAGGTTGGGGGCCAAGCGGGGAGCTGTTTTTT. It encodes CDSSRQDQGWGPSGELFF.

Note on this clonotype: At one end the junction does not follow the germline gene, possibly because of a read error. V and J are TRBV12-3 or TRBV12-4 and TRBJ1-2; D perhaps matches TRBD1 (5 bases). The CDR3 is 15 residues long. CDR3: CASSLRSVTDLLRTF. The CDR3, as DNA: TGTGCCAGCAGTTTAAGGTCCGTGACAGATCTACTACGCACTTTC.

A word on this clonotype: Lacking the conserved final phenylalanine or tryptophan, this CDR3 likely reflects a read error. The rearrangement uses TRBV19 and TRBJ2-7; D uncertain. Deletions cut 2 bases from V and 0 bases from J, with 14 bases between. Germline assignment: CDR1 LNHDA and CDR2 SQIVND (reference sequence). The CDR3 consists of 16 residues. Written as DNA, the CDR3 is TGTGCCAGTAGTATAAGGGTAAGCGACCTCTCCTACGAGCAGTACTTA. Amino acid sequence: CASSIRVSDLSYEQYL.

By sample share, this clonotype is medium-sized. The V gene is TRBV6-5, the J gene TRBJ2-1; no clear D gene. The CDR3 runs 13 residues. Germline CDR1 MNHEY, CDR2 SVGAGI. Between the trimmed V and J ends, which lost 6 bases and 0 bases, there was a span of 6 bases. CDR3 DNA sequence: TGTGCCAGCAGCACGGCCTCCTACAATGAGCAGTTCTTC. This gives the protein CASSTASYNEQFF.

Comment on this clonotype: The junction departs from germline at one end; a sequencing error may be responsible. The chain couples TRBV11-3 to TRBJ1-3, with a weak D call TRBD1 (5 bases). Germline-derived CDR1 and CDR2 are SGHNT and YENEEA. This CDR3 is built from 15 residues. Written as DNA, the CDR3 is TGCACCAGCAGCCCGGGGCAGGAGGCCGGAAACACCATATATTTT. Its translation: CTSSPGQEAGNTIYF.

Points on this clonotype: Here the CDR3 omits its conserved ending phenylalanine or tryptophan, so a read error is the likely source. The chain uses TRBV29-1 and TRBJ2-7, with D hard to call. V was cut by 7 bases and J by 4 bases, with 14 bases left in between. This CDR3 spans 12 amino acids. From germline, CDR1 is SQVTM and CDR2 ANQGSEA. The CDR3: CSAPATCYEQYL. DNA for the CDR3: TGCAGCGCCCCGGCTACATGTTACGAGCAGTACCTC.

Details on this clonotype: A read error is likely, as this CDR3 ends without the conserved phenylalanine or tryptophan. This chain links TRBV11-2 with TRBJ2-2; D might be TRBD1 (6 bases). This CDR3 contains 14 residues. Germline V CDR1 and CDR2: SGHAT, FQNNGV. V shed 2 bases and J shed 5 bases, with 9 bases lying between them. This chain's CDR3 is CASSLSTGTGELFS. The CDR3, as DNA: TGTGCCAGCAGCTTAAGTACAGGGACCGGGGAGCTGTTTTCT.

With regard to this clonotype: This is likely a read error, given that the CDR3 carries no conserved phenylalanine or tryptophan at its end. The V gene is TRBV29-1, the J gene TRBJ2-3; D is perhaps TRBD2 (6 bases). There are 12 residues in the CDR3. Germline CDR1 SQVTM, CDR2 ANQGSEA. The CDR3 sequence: CSGSDSGDTQYL. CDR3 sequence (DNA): TGCAGTGGATCGGACTCGGGAGATACACAGTATTTA.

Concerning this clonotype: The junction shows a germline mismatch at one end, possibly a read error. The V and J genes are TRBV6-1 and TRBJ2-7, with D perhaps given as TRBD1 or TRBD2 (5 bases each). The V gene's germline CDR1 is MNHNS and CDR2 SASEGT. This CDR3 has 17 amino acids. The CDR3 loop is CASTIRLTGTGSYDQYF. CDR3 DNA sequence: TGTGCCAGCACTATAAGATTAACCGGGACGGGGAGTTACGATCAGTACTTC.

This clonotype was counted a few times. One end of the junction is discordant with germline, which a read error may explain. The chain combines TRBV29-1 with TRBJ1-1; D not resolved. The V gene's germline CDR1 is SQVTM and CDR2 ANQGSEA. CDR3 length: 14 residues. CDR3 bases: TGCAACGTTCTTGAAGGGATGTTGAACACTGAAACTTTCTTC. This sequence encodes CNVLEGMLNTETFF.

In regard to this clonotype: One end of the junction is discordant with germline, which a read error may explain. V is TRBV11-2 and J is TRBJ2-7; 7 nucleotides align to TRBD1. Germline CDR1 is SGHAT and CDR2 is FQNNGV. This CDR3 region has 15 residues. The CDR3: CASSTGTVRTYEQYF. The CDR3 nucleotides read TGTGCCAGCAGCACCGGGACAGTTCGCACCTACGAGCAGTACTTT.